Following are 24 T cell receptor beta chains from one sample sequenced in a study of blood T cell repertoires in COVID-19. The assay was immunoSEQ multiplex PCR, and TCRdb's table has in-frame clones only and misses some. The sample carries some 200,000 clones, roughly 86% recorded once. The specimen sequenced was PBMCs or T cells enriched from blood (not recorded which). These receptors were collected from a man aged 18 to 30 with acute COVID-19.

This clone was observed a handful of times. The chain employs TRBV5-4 and TRBJ2-5; D gene ambiguous. The CDR3 runs to 16 residues. Trimming took off 0 bases at V and 3 bases at J, with 15 bases between the two ends. Germline V gene lookup returns CDR1 SGHNT and CDR2 YYREEE (reference sequence). The CDR3 nucleotides read TGTGCCAGCAGCTTGGCCGGAGTTGGATGGGAAGAGACCCAGTACTTC. Encoded protein: CASSLAGVGWEETQYF.

The chain has TRBV11-3 and TRBJ2-1; 7 positions match TRBD1. Germline V gene lookup returns CDR1 SGHNT and CDR2 YENEEA. The length of the CDR3 is 14 residues. With V trimmed by 2 bases and J by 8 bases, 6 bases remained unmatched. The CDR3 sequence is CASSLTDREDEQFF. The CDR3 bases are TGTGCCAGCAGCTTAACCGACAGGGAAGATGAGCAGTTCTTC.

The genes are TRBV30 and TRBJ2-7; 13 bases are shared with TRBD2. With V trimmed by 1 base and J by 3 bases, 12 bases remained unmatched. The CDR3 covers 18 residues. Germline lookup yields CDR1 GTSNPN and CDR2 SVGIG (reference sequence). This CDR3 is CAWSGDQTSGRRDYEQYF. CDR3 bases: TGTGCCTGGAGTGGGGATCAGACTAGCGGGAGGCGGGACTACGAGCAGTACTTC.

The chain has TRBV27 and TRBJ2-5, with 7 bases that match TRBD1. The length of the CDR3 is 14 residues. CDR1 is MNHEY, CDR2 SMNVEV, per germline (reference sequence). The J segment lost 5 bases and the V segment lost 4 bases, leaving 7 bases of the junction unmatched. This CDR3 is CASSSQGPHETQYF. As DNA, the CDR3 is TGTGCCAGCAGTTCACAGGGGCCGCATGAGACCCAGTACTTC.

The rearrangement uses TRBV19 and TRBJ1-3; the D is unclear. Per germline, CDR1 LNHDA and CDR2 SQIVND (reference sequence). CDR3 length: 14 amino acids. Trimming cost V 8 bases and J 2 bases, with 13 bases left between them. The CDR3 DNA follows: TGTGCCAGTGGTGACAAGTTCGCTGGAAACACCATATATTTT. Amino acids: CASGDKFAGNTIYF.

The V gene is TRBV5-1, the J gene TRBJ2-7; TRBD2 matches 7 bases. The trim removed 2 bases at V and 4 bases at J, leaving 6 bases unmatched. CDR3 size: 14 residues. Germline assignment: CDR1 SGHRS and CDR2 YFSETQ. CDR3 nucleotides: TGCGCCAGCAGCTTACGGGAGGACCTATACGAGCAGTACTTC. It yields the protein CASSLREDLYEQYF.

This chain joins TRBV3-1 (or the pseudogene TRBV3-2) and TRBJ1-4, with no clear D. V was cut by 0 bases and J by 7 bases, with 12 bases left in between. The CDR3 consists of 15 residues. Germline V CDR1 and CDR2: LGHDT, YNNKEL (reference sequence). The CDR3 nucleotides are TGTGCCAGCAGCCAAGAACTACAATTAGGTGAAAAACTGTTTTTT. It translates to CASSQELQLGEKLFF.

This chain connects TRBV2 to TRBJ2-5; TRBD2 matches 9 bases. Germline V gives CDR1 SNHLY, CDR2 FYNNEI. V shed 7 bases, J shed 5 bases, and the junction held 5 bases outside the gene matches. The CDR3 totals 13 residues. CDR3 region: CASTGLAGETQYF. The CDR3 region has the DNA TGTGCCAGCACGGGACTAGCCGGCGAGACCCAGTACTTC.

The chain carries TRBV12-3 or TRBV12-4 and TRBJ2-1; D unclear. The CDR3 runs 11 residues. The ends were cut back, 3 bases at V and 10 bases at J, with 7 bases in the middle. For the CDR3, the DNA is TGTGCCAGCAGTTTTTCTTTGGAGCAGTTCTTC. As protein: CASSFSLEQFF.

The chain has TRBV7-8 and TRBJ2-2, with D hard to call. The CDR3 totals 10 residues. The V and J ends lost 9 bases and 8 bases respectively, with 7 bases between them. CDR1 and CDR2 from the germline V gene are SGHVS and FQNEAQ. The CDR3, as DNA: TGTGCCAGTTTCGCGGGGGAGCTGTTTTTT. Translated: CASFAGELFF.

The chain employs TRBV7-2 and TRBJ1-2; D might be TRBD1 (5 bases). Per the germline V gene, CDR1 is SGHTA and CDR2 is FQGNSA. The V and J ends lost 2 bases and 8 bases respectively, with 9 bases between them. The CDR3 totals 12 residues. CDR3 residues: CASSLFGGGYTF. In DNA form, the CDR3 reads TGTGCCAGCAGCTTATTTGGGGGGGGCTACACCTTC.

The genes are TRBV19 and TRBJ2-3, with a possible D match to TRBD1 (5 bases). In germline, CDR1 is LNHDA, CDR2 SQIVND (reference sequence). This CDR3 spans 15 amino acids. The V and J ends lost 3 bases and 2 bases respectively, with 12 bases between them. CDR3 DNA sequence: TGTGCCAGTAGTATGGATGGGGCTCTCACAGATACGCAGTATTTT. It is translated as CASSMDGALTDTQYF.

The genes are TRBV4-3 and TRBJ2-6; 9 bases align to TRBD2. This CDR3 has 19 amino acids. Germline V gene sequence: CDR1 LGHNA, CDR2 YSLEER. Losses at the gene ends were 1 base for V and 0 bases for J; bases not matched to a gene: 7. For the CDR3, the DNA is TGCGCCAGCAGCCAAGTCCTAGCGGGGCTCTCCTCTGGGGCCAACGTCCTGACTTTC. This translates into CASSQVLAGLSSGANVLTF.

This sequence joins TRBV19 and TRBJ1-2, with D maybe TRBD1 (6 bases). The V and J ends lost 5 bases and 9 bases respectively, with 19 bases between them. CDR1 is LNHDA, CDR2 SQIVND, per germline (reference sequence). The CDR3 sequence is 14 residues long. Here the CDR3 DNA reads TGTGCCAGTAGTCCTACGACAGGAGGCAGCCGCTACACCTTC. Its protein is CASSPTTGGSRYTF.

The chain is built from TRBV29-1 and TRBJ2-1; the match to TRBD2 covers 7 bases. The V gene's germline CDR1 is SQVTM and CDR2 ANQGSEA. This CDR3 is 10 amino acids long. With V trimmed by 4 bases and J by 12 bases, 3 bases remained unmatched. The CDR3 nucleotides are TGCAGCGTTGTGTGGGAGGGGCAGTTCTTC. It codes for CSVVWEGQFF.

V is TRBV28 and J is TRBJ2-7; TRBD1 agrees at 9 bases. CDR3 length: 14 residues. Losses at the gene ends were 5 bases for V and 5 bases for J; bases not matched to a gene: 7. Germline-derived CDR1 and CDR2 are MDHEN and SYDVKM. The CDR3: CASSKGQGFNEQYF. DNA for the CDR3: TGTGCCAGCAGTAAAGGACAGGGGTTCAACGAGCAGTACTTC.

The chain combines TRBV3-1 (or the pseudogene TRBV3-2) with TRBJ2-3; D is ambiguous. The CDR3 is 13 residues long. Trimming stripped 2 bases from V and 3 bases from J, with 6 bases between. Germline CDR1 is LGHDT and CDR2 is YNNKEL (reference sequence). This CDR3 reads CASSQMSTDTQYF. For the CDR3, the DNA is TGTGCCAGCAGCCAAATGAGTACAGATACGCAGTATTTT.

This clone was observed a few times. The rearrangement joins TRBV7-3 to TRBJ2-2; TRBD2 might be the D (5 bases). This CDR3 spans 12 amino acids. Looked up from germline, CDR1 is SGHTA and CDR2 is FQGTGA. V lost 4 bases and J lost 6, with 6 bases in between. The CDR3 nucleotides are TGTGCCAGCAGCTATAGCGCCGGGGAGCTGTTTTTT. Its translation: CASSYSAGELFF.

The V gene is TRBV19, the J gene TRBJ2-2, with D perhaps matching TRBD1 (6 bases). V gave up 2 bases and J gave up 6 bases, with 16 bases separating them. The CDR3 has 16 residues. Germline V CDR1 and CDR2: LNHDA, SQIVND (reference sequence). CDR3: CASSISNRVHPGELFF. The CDR3 coding sequence is TGTGCCAGTAGTATATCAAACAGGGTCCATCCCGGGGAGCTGTTTTTT.

The V and J genes are TRBV28 and TRBJ1-1, with 8 bases lining up with TRBD1. Looked up from germline, CDR1 is MDHEN and CDR2 is SYDVKM. Trimming at V came to 7 bases and at J to 5 bases, leaving 9 bases not matched to a gene. The CDR3 extends over 14 amino acids. The CDR3 reads CASIPLTGVTEAFF. CDR3 bases: TGTGCCAGCATCCCACTGACAGGGGTTACTGAAGCTTTCTTT.

V gene TRBV7-6 combines with J gene TRBJ2-7; TRBD2 aligns across 10 bases. Germline CDR1 is SGHVS and CDR2 is FNYEAQ. V was clipped by 4 bases and J by 3 bases; unmatched bases: 9. The CDR3 length is 16 residues. CDR3 nucleotide sequence: TGTGCCAGCAGCTCGGGGGCTAGCGGGAGTATCTACGAGCAGTACTTC. Translated: CASSSGASGSIYEQYF. Complete variable domain (other parts from reference TRBV7-6 and TRBJ2-7): GAGVSQSPRYKVTKRGQDVALRCDPISGHVSLYWYRQALGQGPEFLTYFNYEAQQDKSGLPNDRFSAERPEGSISTLTIQRTEQRDSAMYRCASSSGASGSIYEQYFGPGTRLTVT.

This chain joins TRBV30 and TRBJ2-5; TRBD1 matches at 8 bases. The CDR3 totals 14 residues. CDR1 and CDR2 (germline): GTSNPN, SVGIG (reference sequence). Trimming at V came to 5 bases and at J to 2 bases, leaving 7 bases not matched to a gene. This CDR3 reads CAWEGQGRQETQYF. For the CDR3, the DNA is TGTGCCTGGGAAGGACAGGGAAGGCAAGAGACCCAGTACTTC. Based on the CDR3 plus reference TRBV30 and TRBJ2-5, the full variable domain is SQTIHQWPATLVQPVGSPLSLECTVEGTSNPNLYWYRQAAGRGLQLLFYSVGIGQISSEVPQNLSASRPQDRQFILSSKKLLLSDSGFYLCAWEGQGRQETQYFGPGTRLLVL.

This clone appeared a few times. This chain links TRBV7-9 with TRBJ1-4; 9 nucleotides align to TRBD1. V was clipped by 5 bases and J by 5 bases; unmatched bases: 6. The germline V gene encodes CDR1 SEHNR and CDR2 FQNEAQ (reference sequence). The CDR3 spans 15 residues. The CDR3 DNA sequence: TGTGCCAGCAGCCTAAACAGGGGGCAGAATGAAAAACTGTTTTTT. Protein product: CASSLNRGQNEKLFF. The full variable domain, its missing parts supplied by reference TRBV7-9 and TRBJ1-4, is DTGVSQNPRHKITKRGQNVTFRCDPISEHNRLYWYRQTLGQGPEFLTYFQNEAQLEKSRLLSDRFSAERPKGSFSTLEIQRTEQGDSAMYLCASSLNRGQNEKLFFGSGTQLSVL.

With respect to this clone: This same CDR3 is encoded by further DNA sequences in the sample. CDR3 region: CASSLGLNTDTQYF. CDR3 nucleotide sequence: TGTGCCAGCAGCTTGGGACTGAACACAGATACGCAGTATTTT. This rearrangement joins TRBV7-2 to TRBJ2-3; tentatively, D is TRBD2 (6 bases). Trimming left V 3 bases short and J 2 bases short, with 9 bases between. The germline V gene has CDR1 SGHTA and CDR2 FQGNSA. The CDR3 contains 14 residues.